Listed below are T cell receptor beta chains from one sample, sequenced in a study of early stage breast cancer tumors. Sequencing used immunoSEQ multiplex PCR; TCRdb keeps in-frame clones, though not all of them. The profile shows approximately 50,000 clones, roughly 80% of them singletons. The sample comprised blood. The receptor set was obtained from a person aged 25 to 40 with breast cancer. Both conserved end residues are part of each CDR3. Each record gives: clone size, V gene, J gene, D gene, CDR3 protein, CDR3 DNA. D genes are given only for firm matches. Some rows mark clone size as missing; the rest say once, few, many or name a class of expanded clone.

clone size: .; V gene: TRBV19; J gene: TRBJ2-2; D gene: .; CDR3 protein: CATPRWEALSINTGELFF; CDR3 DNA: TGTGCCACTCCTAGGTGGGAGGCTCTCTCCATAAACACCGGGGAGCTGTTTTTT
clone size: .; V gene: TRBV29-1; J gene: TRBJ1-1; D gene: TRBD1; CDR3 protein: CSVEVSGQGAEAAFF; CDR3 DNA: TGCAGCGTTGAAGTATCCGGACAGGGGGCCGAGGCTGCTTTCTTT
clone size: .; V gene: TRBV4-3; J gene: TRBJ2-6; D gene: .; CDR3 protein: CASSQDRMAGANVLTF; CDR3 DNA: TGCGCCAGCAGCCAAGATAGAATGGCTGGGGCCAACGTCCTGACTTTC
clone size: once; V gene: TRBV18; J gene: TRBJ1-5; D gene: TRBD1; CDR3 protein: CASSPSGQGIGNQPQHF; CDR3 DNA: TGTGCCAGCTCACCATCGGGACAGGGGATAGGCAATCAGCCCCAGCATTTT
clone size: .; V gene: TRBV5-1; J gene: TRBJ1-4; D gene: .; CDR3 protein: CASSFSSGSMREKLFF; CDR3 DNA: TGCGCCAGCAGCTTTTCATCGGGGAGCATGCGGGAAAAACTGTTTTTT
clone size: .; V gene: TRBV19; J gene: TRBJ1-2; D gene: TRBD1; CDR3 protein: CASSIQWTGNYGYTF; CDR3 DNA: TGTGCCAGTAGTATCCAATGGACAGGGAACTATGGCTACACCTTC
clone size: medium-sized; V gene: TRBV6-4; J gene: TRBJ1-1; D gene: .; CDR3 protein: CASSAEVNTEAFF; CDR3 DNA: TGTGCCAGCAGTGCTGAGGTGAACACTGAAGCTTTCTTT
clone size: .; V gene: TRBV5-1; J gene: TRBJ2-3; D gene: TRBD2; CDR3 protein: CASSLEFSGITDTQYF; CDR3 DNA: TGCGCCAGCAGCTTGGAGTTTAGCGGGATAACAGATACGCAGTATTTT
clone size: .; V gene: TRBV6-1; J gene: TRBJ1-1; D gene: .; CDR3 protein: CASSDPRGAFF; CDR3 DNA: TGTGCCAGCAGTGACCCGAGGGGGGCTTTCTTT
clone size: .; V gene: TRBV10-3; J gene: TRBJ2-5; D gene: .; CDR3 protein: CAISVGRGTQETQYF; CDR3 DNA: TGTGCCATCAGTGTTGGAAGGGGTACCCAAGAGACCCAGTACTTC
clone size: .; V gene: TRBV5-4; J gene: TRBJ2-3; D gene: .; CDR3 protein: CASSSDGSGDTQYF; CDR3 DNA: TGTGCCAGCAGCTCGGACGGATCGGGGGATACGCAGTATTTT
clone size: .; V gene: TRBV9; J gene: TRBJ1-1; D gene: .; CDR3 protein: CASSVATDMNTEAFF; CDR3 DNA: TGTGCCAGCAGCGTAGCGACGGATATGAACACTGAAGCTTTCTTT
clone size: .; V gene: TRBV29-1; J gene: TRBJ1-1; D gene: TRBD1; CDR3 protein: CSVEDRAYRGPTEAFF; CDR3 DNA: TGCAGCGTTGAAGATCGGGCTTACAGGGGGCCCACTGAAGCTTTCTTT
clone size: .; V gene: TRBV10-3; J gene: TRBJ2-7; D gene: .; CDR3 protein: CAIRGPGPYEQYF; CDR3 DNA: TGTGCCATCAGGGGACCTGGTCCCTACGAGCAGTACTTC
clone size: .; V gene: TRBV13; J gene: TRBJ2-5; D gene: .; CDR3 protein: CASSSDYRRGLGETQYF; CDR3 DNA: TGTGCCAGCAGCTCGGATTATCGACGGGGTTTGGGAGAGACCCAGTACTTC
clone size: .; V gene: TRBV10-3; J gene: TRBJ2-5; D gene: .; CDR3 protein: CAIRRRDESGETQYF; CDR3 DNA: TGTGCCATCCGCCGCAGGGACGAGTCTGGGGAGACCCAGTACTTC
clone size: .; V gene: TRBV10-1; J gene: TRBJ1-1; D gene: TRBD1; CDR3 protein: CASRGQGISEAFF; CDR3 DNA: TGCGCCAGCAGAGGACAGGGTATCTCTGAAGCTTTCTTT
clone size: .; V gene: TRBV7-2; J gene: TRBJ2-2; D gene: TRBD2; CDR3 protein: CASSSVTLAGETGELFF; CDR3 DNA: TGTGCCAGCAGCTCGGTAACTCTGGCGGGAGAGACCGGGGAGCTGTTTTTT
clone size: .; V gene: TRBV27; J gene: TRBJ1-1; D gene: .; CDR3 protein: CASSLDRVTEAFF; CDR3 DNA: TGTGCCAGCAGTTTAGACCGGGTCACTGAAGCTTTCTTT
clone size: .; V gene: TRBV7-9; J gene: TRBJ2-3; D gene: TRBD2; CDR3 protein: CASSSGTSGNRDTDTQYF; CDR3 DNA: TGTGCCAGCAGCTCAGGGACTAGCGGGAACAGGGACACAGATACGCAGTATTTT